The text below deals with one T cell receptor (beta chain). Antigen unknown. Between the trimmed V and J ends, which lost 5 bases and 6 bases, there was a span of 14 bases. The germline CDR1 and CDR2 sequences are SEHNR and FQNEAQ (reference sequence). This CDR3 is built from 13 residues. It was with a sample-barcoded 5' primer and a J-beta primer mix that a second PCR of roughly 7 to 12 cycles was run. All samples yielded 3 million or more CDR3-containing paired-end reads. TCRdb reanalysed the 5' RACE reads using MiXCR and keeps one entry per CDR3 protein. The data show roughly 1.5 million distinct CDR3 sequences, less than 45% seen once. Healthy Caucasian individuals from Russia aged roughly 6 to 90 were enrolled as donors. The data originate from a study of blood T cells in healthy people across ages. The study, taken as a whole, reports: In older individuals, TCR beta diversity per million T cells was lower, falling roughly linearly with age.

The receptor comes from a woman between 18 and 29 years old in good health. Material: blood. This chain uses TRBV7-9 with TRBJ2-7; maybe TRBD1 (5 bases). The CDR3 loop is CASSPDPGSEQYF. The CDR3 DNA follows: TGTGCCAGCAGCCCCGACCCAGGGTCCGAGCAGTACTTC. The complete variable domain, with remaining parts taken from reference TRBV7-9 and TRBJ2-7, reads DTGVSQNPRHKITKRGQNVTFRCDPISEHNRLYWYRQTLGQGPEFLTYFQNEAQLEKSRLLSDRFSAERPKGSFSTLEIQRTEQGDSAMYLCASSPDPGSEQYFGPGTRLTVT.